Following are 22 T cell receptor beta chains from one sample sequenced in a study of blood T cells in healthy people across ages. Together with a sample-barcoded 5' primer, a J-beta primer mix was included in a second PCR lasting about 7 to 12 cycles. TCRdb reanalysed the 5' RACE reads using MiXCR and keeps one entry per CDR3 protein. The table records about 630,000 distinct CDR3 sequences, 20% to 25% of them present only once. Sample: blood. Receptors were obtained from a man in his sixties or seventies in good health.

This clonotype was recorded a few times. The rearrangement joins TRBV7-9 to TRBJ2-1; 8 nucleotides match TRBD2. The CDR3 is 14 amino acids. CDR1 and CDR2 (germline): SEHNR, FQNEAQ (reference sequence). V was pared by 6 bases and J by 6 bases, with 7 bases of the junction left unmatched. The CDR3 reads CASSPGLGPNEQFF. CDR3 sequence (DNA): TGTGCCAGCAGTCCGGGACTAGGACCCAATGAGCAGTTCTTC. Using reference TRBV7-9 and TRBJ2-1 for the parts outside the CDR3, the full variable domain is DTGVSQNPRHKITKRGQNVTFRCDPISEHNRLYWYRQTLGQGPEFLTYFQNEAQLEKSRLLSDRFSAERPKGSFSTLEIQRTEQGDSAMYLCASSPGLGPNEQFFGPGTRLTVL.

This clonotype has more than one count but fewer than ten. A read error may produce the germline difference seen at one junction end. This sequence joins TRBV29-1 and TRBJ2-3; no definite D call. There are 12 residues in the CDR3. CDR1 and CDR2 (germline): SQVTM, ANQGSEA. Here the CDR3 reads CGVAQSTDTQYF. As DNA, the CDR3 is TGCGGCGTTGCTCAGTCCACAGATACGCAGTATTTT.

The V and J genes are TRBV5-6 and TRBJ2-2; unclear D gene. V lost 3 bases and J lost 1, with 4 bases in between. The CDR3 length is 13 residues. Germline assignment: CDR1 SGHDT and CDR2 YYEEEE. CDR3 sequence (DNA): TGTGCCAGCAGCTCTTTGAACACCGGGGAGCTGTTTTTT. Protein product: CASSSLNTGELFF.

V gene TRBV5-1 combines with J gene TRBJ1-5; D is unresolved. This CDR3 has 13 residues. The germline CDR1 and CDR2 sequences are SGHRS and YFSETQ. V lost 4 bases and J lost 5, with 10 bases in between. The CDR3 loop is CASSPVGDQPQHF. The CDR3 DNA follows: TGCGCCAGCAGCCCGGTCGGGGATCAGCCCCAGCATTTT.

The J gene is TRBJ2-7, the V gene TRBV6-2 or TRBV6-3; the match to TRBD2 covers 8 bases. With V trimmed by 5 bases and J by 3 bases, 6 bases remained unmatched. The CDR3 has 14 residues. The germline gives CDR1 MNHEY, CDR2 SVGEGT. CDR3 in amino acids: CASSKSGGDYEQYF. The CDR3 region has the DNA TGTGCCAGCAGTAAGTCGGGAGGGGACTACGAGCAGTACTTC.

This clonotype was seen a few times. J is TRBJ1-4 and V is TRBV12-3 or TRBV12-4, with D perhaps matching TRBD1 (5 bases). Trimming took 2 bases from V and 8 from J, leaving 15 bases between them. CDR3 length equals 15 residues. CDR3 protein: CASSLWAGRGEKLFF. The DNA for the CDR3 is TGTGCCAGCAGTTTATGGGCAGGGCGAGGGGAAAAACTGTTTTTT.

This clonotype was observed a handful of times. This rearrangement joins TRBV6-2 or TRBV6-3 to TRBJ2-5; TRBD1 is a possible D gene (6 bases). CDR3 length: 13 amino acids. The V and J ends lost 5 bases and 5 bases respectively, with 12 bases between them. The germline gives CDR1 MNHEY, CDR2 SVGEGT. As DNA, the CDR3 is TGTGCCAGCAGTAGGCGGACAGACGAGACCCAGTACTTC. Its protein product is CASSRRTDETQYF.

V and J are TRBV7-2 and TRBJ1-5, with 8 bases matching TRBD1. The trim removed 5 bases at V and 4 bases at J, leaving 7 bases unmatched. The CDR3 covers 15 residues. Per the germline V gene, CDR1 is SGHTA and CDR2 is FQGNSA. This CDR3 is CASSQDRVRNQPQHF. The CDR3, as DNA: TGTGCCAGCAGCCAGGACAGGGTTCGGAATCAGCCCCAGCATTTT.

The chain recombines TRBV11-2 with TRBJ1-2; unclear D gene. Between the trimmed V and J ends, which lost 1 base and 7 bases, there was a span of 10 bases. Germline-derived CDR1 and CDR2 are SGHAT and FQNNGV. The CDR3 is made up of 13 amino acids. CDR3 DNA: TGTGCCAGCAGCTTAGGAGGGTCTGGTGGCTACACCTTC. As protein: CASSLGGSGGYTF.

The table lists this clonotype with a few counts. This rearrangement joins TRBV6-1 to TRBJ1-5; no firm D call. Germline assignment: CDR1 MNHNS and CDR2 SASEGT. The CDR3 has 13 residues. The V end lost 7 bases, the J end lost 2 bases, and 9 bases lay between the germline ends. The CDR3 DNA follows: TGTGCCAGCAAGGTCCCAGGCAATCAGCCCCAGCATTTT. It encodes CASKVPGNQPQHF.

CDR3 in amino acids: CSALGQGPDEALHF. The DNA for the CDR3 is TGCAGTGCCCTGGGGCAGGGTCCCGATGAGGCCCTCCACTTT. This chain joins TRBV20-1 and TRBJ1-6, with a weak D call TRBD1 (5 bases). From germline, CDR1 is DFQATT and CDR2 SNEGSKA (reference sequence). V was cut by 6 bases and J by 14 bases, with 23 bases left in between. The CDR3 totals 14 residues.

This clonotype has more than one count but fewer than ten. The chain employs TRBV7-9 and TRBJ1-1; a possible D gene is TRBD1 (6 bases). V lost 4 bases to trimming and J lost 5 bases, with 14 bases between them. Germline V gene sequence: CDR1 SEHNR, CDR2 FQNEAQ (reference sequence). The CDR3 is 14 amino acids. The CDR3 here is CASSSGGHGTEAFF. CDR3 DNA sequence: TGTGCCAGCAGCTCCGGGGGGCATGGTACTGAAGCTTTCTTT.

The chain uses TRBV9 and TRBJ2-7, with D possibly called TRBD1 or TRBD2 (5 bases each). Trimming stripped 2 bases from V and 2 bases from J, with 14 bases between. Germline V gene sequence: CDR1 SGDLS, CDR2 YYNGEE. This CDR3 is built from 15 residues. CDR3 in amino acids: CASSVFDRGPYEQYF. The CDR3 coding sequence is TGTGCCAGCAGCGTGTTTGACCGGGGCCCCTACGAGCAGTACTTC.

V is TRBV5-1 and J is TRBJ2-3; D might be TRBD1 (6 bases). CDR3 size: 15 residues. V lost 2 bases and J lost 5, with 15 bases in between. Germline V gives CDR1 SGHRS, CDR2 YFSETQ. As DNA, the CDR3 is TGCGCCAGCAGCTTACAGGGTGAGAAGGGAGATACGCAGTATTTT. Its protein product is CASSLQGEKGDTQYF. The complete variable domain, with remaining parts taken from reference TRBV5-1 and TRBJ2-3, reads KAGVTQTPRYLIKTRGQQVTLSCSPISGHRSVSWYQQTPGQGLQFLFEYFSETQRNKGNFPGRFSGRQFSNSRSEMNVSTLELGDSALYLCASSLQGEKGDTQYFGPGTRLTVL.

This chain uses TRBV2 with TRBJ2-4, with unresolved D. Trimming took 2 bases from V and 0 from J, leaving 11 bases between them. The CDR3 runs 16 residues. CDR1 is SNHLY and CDR2 is FYNNEI in the germline V gene. The CDR3 region is CASSEFIGIAKNIQYF. In DNA form, the CDR3 reads TGTGCCAGCAGTGAATTTATAGGGATAGCCAAAAACATTCAGTACTTC.

The sample holds a few counts of this clonotype. The J gene is TRBJ2-7, the V gene TRBV6-5; D may match TRBD1 or TRBD2 (5 bases each). This CDR3 has 16 amino acids. Germline CDR1 MNHEY, CDR2 SVGAGI. V dropped 0 bases and J dropped 3 bases, with 15 bases sitting between them. The CDR3 DNA is TGTGCCAGCAGTTACTCGGTCCCCAGGGCGGGCTACGAGCAGTACTTC. It encodes CASSYSVPRAGYEQYF.

This clonotype was picked up a small number of times. V and J are TRBV12-3 or TRBV12-4 and TRBJ2-7, with 8 positions matching TRBD1. CDR3 length: 13 amino acids. Trimming at V came to 5 bases and at J to 7 bases, leaving 7 bases not matched to a gene. Here the CDR3 DNA reads TGTGCCAGCAGTAACCGGGACAGGTCTGAGCAGTACTTC. Translated, it gives CASSNRDRSEQYF.

This clonotype has at least ten counts. CDR3 sequence reads: CASSLDRVYGYTF. The CDR3, as DNA: TGTGCCAGCAGTTTAGACAGGGTCTATGGCTACACCTTC. The V and J genes are TRBV12-3 or TRBV12-4 and TRBJ1-2; a possible D gene is TRBD1 (6 bases). V was trimmed by 1 base and J by 4 bases, leaving 7 bases between them. The CDR3 sequence is 13 residues long.

This clonotype was found once. The V call is TRBV13, the J call TRBJ1-1; D is unclear. The CDR3 is 13 residues long. The germline CDR1 and CDR2 sequences are PRHDT and FYEKMQ (reference sequence). V lost 7 bases and J lost 1, with 10 bases in between. Here the CDR3 DNA reads TGTGCCAGCAAAGAACGGCAGAACACTGAAGCTTTCTTT. Translated: CASKERQNTEAFF.

This clonotype was seen only a few times. This chain's CDR3 is CASSEGPGQWQETQYF. The CDR3, as DNA: TGTGCCAGCAGTGAAGGCCCGGGACAGTGGCAAGAGACCCAGTACTTC. The chain employs TRBV6-1 and TRBJ2-5; 7 bases map to TRBD1. V shed 1 base and J 2 bases; nucleotides not matched to a gene: 7. CDR3 size: 16 residues. CDR1 is MNHNS, CDR2 SASEGT, per germline.

This clonotype appeared a few times. The rearrangement joins TRBV12-3 or TRBV12-4 to TRBJ1-1; a possible D gene is TRBD1 (6 bases). The CDR3 is 14 amino acids. The V end was cut by 4 bases, the J end by 5 bases, with 14 bases between. The CDR3 here is CASSWGGGLTEAFF. In nucleotides, the CDR3 is TGTGCCAGCAGTTGGGGAGGGGGGCTAACTGAAGCTTTCTTT.

In the case of this clonotype: Compared with germline, one end of the junction differs, possibly owing to a read error. J is TRBJ2-2 and V is TRBV6-2 or TRBV6-3; tentative D call: TRBD2 (6 bases). The CDR3 sequence is 12 residues long. Germline CDR1 reads MNHEY; CDR2 reads SVGEGT. For the CDR3, the DNA is TGTGCCAGCAGTTACTTTGTCGGGGGGCTGTTTTTT. Its translation: CASSYFVGGLFF.